This passage covers 15 T cell receptor beta chains from one sample sequenced in a study of T cells in Graves' hyperthyroidism and ophthalmopathy. Researchers amplified the TCR beta CDR3 regions from RNA transcripts. The HTBI primer set drove a first-round RT-PCR of the TCR CDR3. MiXCR, run by TCRdb on the multiplex PCR reads, gives a single entry per CDR3 protein. Found here are around 190,000 distinct CDR3 sequences, 17% of them singletons; the top ten hold roughly 30%. What was sequenced was blood. Receptors originate from a woman aged 45-65 years with Graves' hyperthyroidism.

In its sample, this clonotype was seen many times. CDR3 in amino acids: CSVFGGRGGGYTF. For the CDR3, the DNA is TGCAGCGTTTTTGGGGGCAGGGGAGGTGGCTACACCTTC. The chain is built from TRBV29-1 and TRBJ1-2, with D tentatively TRBD1 (6 bases). Deletions cut 5 bases from V and 7 bases from J, with 17 bases between. Germline V gene lookup returns CDR1 SQVTM and CDR2 ANQGSEA. The CDR3 loop spans 13 amino acids.

The rearrangement joins TRBV12-5 to TRBJ2-1, with TRBD2 as a possible D gene (7 bases). This CDR3 is built from 15 residues. From germline, CDR1 is LGHNT and CDR2 FRNRAP. Trimming cost V 1 base and J 2 bases, with 9 bases left between them. CDR3 sequence (DNA): TGTGCTAGTGGTTTGGGGGAGGGGGCCTACAATGAGCAGTTCTTC. It specifies CASGLGEGAYNEQFF.

This clonotype was recorded at least ten times. The genes are TRBV2 and TRBJ2-1; D perhaps matches TRBD1 (6 bases). This CDR3 is built from 13 residues. Looked up from germline, CDR1 is SNHLY and CDR2 is FYNNEI. V gave up 6 bases and J gave up 4 bases, with 10 bases separating them. The CDR3 nucleotides read TGTGCCAGCAGCGATGGACAGTACAATGAGCAGTTCTTC. Residues: CASSDGQYNEQFF.

The table lists this clonotype with many counts. Here the CDR3 DNA reads TGCGCCAGCAGCGGAGTGGGGGGCAGGCAAGGCCACTATGGCTACACCTTC. Translated, it gives CASSGVGGRQGHYGYTF. The rearrangement links TRBV5-1 to TRBJ1-2; a possible D gene is TRBD1 (6 bases). CDR1 is SGHRS and CDR2 is YFSETQ in the germline V gene. V lost 4 bases to trimming and J lost 3 bases, with 22 bases between them. The CDR3 totals 17 residues.

V and J are TRBV19 and TRBJ2-2; D tentatively reads TRBD1 or TRBD2 (6 bases each). The CDR3 is 15 residues long. Trimming cost V 7 bases and J 4 bases, with 16 bases left between them. CDR1 and CDR2 (germline): LNHDA, SQIVND (reference sequence). CDR3 sequence: CASTLTGRGTGELFF. DNA of the CDR3: TGTGCCAGTACCTTAACAGGGCGGGGCACCGGGGAGCTGTTTTTT.

V gene TRBV5-1 combines with J gene TRBJ2-5; D is unresolved. There are 13 residues in the CDR3. In germline, CDR1 is SGHRS, CDR2 YFSETQ. Trimming left V 2 bases short and J 2 bases short, with 7 bases between. CDR3 sequence: CASSFGLQETQYF. The CDR3, as DNA: TGCGCCAGCAGCTTTGGTTTACAAGAGACCCAGTACTTC.

Worth noting for this clonotype: A much larger clone sits a single nucleotide away, making a read error possible. This chain links TRBV19 with TRBJ2-6; D ambiguous. Germline CDR1 is LNHDA and CDR2 is SQIVND (reference sequence). The CDR3 has 15 residues. The germline V and J ends were trimmed by 8 bases and 5 bases, with 16 bases remaining between them. CDR3 nucleotides: TGTGCCAGTTTTACCGTCCTTGCTAGGGCCAACGTCCTGACTTTC. It specifies CASFTVLARANVLTF.

With regard to this clonotype: At one boundary the junction diverges from the germline segment, which might be a read error. This chain connects TRBV11-3 to TRBJ2-6; 8 bases are a match to TRBD1. This CDR3 region has 16 residues. Germline CDR1 reads SGHNT; CDR2 reads YENEEA. The CDR3 DNA reads as TGTGTCAGCAGCTCCGGGACAGGCGGGAGGGCCAACGTCCTGACTTTC. Protein: CVSSSGTGGRANVLTF.

The rearrangement links TRBV2 to TRBJ1-1, with TRBD1 matching 7 bases. J gave up 0 bases and V 5 bases, and 9 bases lay outside the gene matches. Germline CDR1 SNHLY, CDR2 FYNNEI. The CDR3 runs 16 residues. Here the CDR3 reads CASSKTVQGMNTEAFF. The CDR3 nucleotides are TGTGCCAGCAGTAAAACCGTACAGGGGATGAACACTGAAGCTTTCTTT.

This clonotype was recorded at least ten times. V gene TRBV5-1 combines with J gene TRBJ2-2; 8 positions match TRBD2. This CDR3 has 16 amino acids. V trimming: 0 bases; J trimming: 1 base; junction bases outside the gene matches: 2. The V gene's germline CDR1 is SGHRS and CDR2 YFSETQ. Here the CDR3 reads CASSLALAGNTGELFF. Written as DNA, the CDR3 is TGCGCCAGCAGCTTGGCGCTAGCGGGGAACACCGGGGAGCTGTTTTTT.

This clonotype was detected a few times. This chain links TRBV2 with TRBJ2-7; 7 positions agree with TRBD1. V gave up 5 bases and J gave up 2 bases; unmatched junction bases: 9. CDR3 length: 15 amino acids. Germline CDR1 is SNHLY and CDR2 is FYNNEI. In DNA, the CDR3 is TGTGCCAGCAGTTCGGACAGGCGCCTGACCTACGAGCAGTACTTC. Its translation is CASSSDRRLTYEQYF.

This clonotype showed up just a few times. This may stem from a read error, because a much larger clone lies one nucleotide away. The chain is built from TRBV5-1 and TRBJ2-7; possible D gene TRBD1, 5 bases. CDR3 length equals 12 residues. The V and J ends lost 4 bases and 9 bases respectively, with 14 bases between them. Germline CDR1 reads SGHRS; CDR2 reads YFSETQ. This chain's CDR3 is CASSRSGAGQYF. DNA of the CDR3: TGCGCCAGCAGCAGAAGTGGGGCCGGGCAGTACTTC. Using reference TRBV5-1 and TRBJ2-7 for the parts outside the CDR3, the full variable domain is KAGVTQTPRYLIKTRGQQVTLSCSPISGHRSVSWYQQTPGQGLQFLFEYFSETQRNKGNFPGRFSGRQFSNSRSEMNVSTLELGDSALYLCASSRSGAGQYFGPGTRLTVT.

In this sample, this clonotype turned up many times. CDR3 protein: CASSYPGGVPYNEQFF. DNA for the CDR3: TGTGCCAGCAGTTACCCGGGGGGTGTCCCCTACAATGAGCAGTTCTTC. The chain couples TRBV6-2 or TRBV6-3 to TRBJ2-1; 7 positions agree with TRBD2. The CDR3 extends over 16 amino acids. CDR1 and CDR2 (germline): MNHEY, SVGEGT. V trimming: 2 bases; J trimming: 2 bases; junction bases outside the gene matches: 6.

This clonotype was seen at least ten times. The chain links TRBV4-1 to TRBJ2-1, with D unresolved. Germline CDR1 and CDR2: MGHRA and YSYEKL. The germline V and J ends were trimmed by 1 base and 2 bases, with 6 bases remaining between them. CDR3 length: 14 amino acids. The CDR3, as DNA: TGCGCCAGCAGCCAAGGCTTTCCCTACAATGAGCAGTTCTTC. It is translated as CASSQGFPYNEQFF.

This clonotype was seen many times. V and J are TRBV20-1 and TRBJ2-7; D might be TRBD2 (7 bases). V was shortened by 5 bases and J by 4 bases, with 18 bases between the two germline ends. CDR3 length equals 14 residues. Germline CDR1 reads DFQATT; CDR2 reads SNEGSKA (reference sequence). The CDR3 spells CSAGGADELYEQYF. The CDR3 nucleotides are TGCAGTGCTGGGGGGGCGGACGAGCTGTACGAGCAGTACTTC.